The sequence of this T cell receptor (beta chain) was determined in a study of response to subunit inactivated influenza vaccine. The study, taken as a whole, reports: Each seasonal influenza vaccination recruits few new T cells, the authors suggested.

TCRdb ran MiXCR on the RT-PCR reads and lists one entry per CDR3 protein. The sample holds 650,000 to 800,000 distinct CDR3 sequences, around 18% seen once. Details on this clonotype: What it recognizes is unknown.

The origin of this receptor is a man in his fifties who received an inactivated influenza vaccine. The sequencing used PBMCs from blood, collected roughly 5 days after vaccination.

The CDR3 reads CASSLQVLNSPLHF. The CDR3 bases are TGTGCCAGCAGTTTACAGGTCCTGAATTCACCCCTCCACTTT. V is TRBV28 and J is TRBJ1-6; D gene unclear. The germline V gene has CDR1 MDHEN and CDR2 SYDVKM. The CDR3 is made up of 14 amino acids. V was cut by 2 bases and J by 7 bases, with 9 bases left in between.